A single sample is the source of the 19 T cell receptor beta chains below, sequenced in a study of blood T cell repertoires in COVID-19 (dated by TCRdb to about 2020). The protocol used for the library was the immunoSEQ multiplex PCR assay. TCRdb carries this immuneACCESS record with in-frame sequences only. Its versions omit some clonotypes, under half of them owing to an unresolved V gene in the studies checked, with the rest unexplained. This sample holds 200,000 to 300,000 clones; 65% to 85% were observed only once. The top ten constitute about 1.5% of the sample. The source material was peripheral blood. The source of these receptors is a woman aged 40 to 50 who had recovered from COVID-19.

J is TRBJ2-1 and V is TRBV19, with a tentative D call TRBD1 (5 bases). Trimming stripped 9 bases from V and 0 bases from J, with 15 bases between. There are 15 residues in the CDR3. The germline V gene encodes CDR1 LNHDA and CDR2 SQIVND (reference sequence). The CDR3 DNA is TGTGCCAGCAGACATACAGGTCTCTCCTACAATGAGCAGTTCTTC. Amino acid sequence: CASRHTGLSYNEQFF.

The chain employs TRBV5-1 and TRBJ2-1; D is ambiguous. The germline V gene has CDR1 SGHRS and CDR2 YFSETQ. V shed 3 bases and J shed 1 base, with 8 bases lying between them. The CDR3 extends over 14 amino acids. In nucleotides, the CDR3 is TGCGCCAGCAGCTCGTCCCGTTCCTACAATGAGCAGTTCTTC. Its protein product is CASSSSRSYNEQFF.

J is TRBJ1-5 and V is TRBV27, with 7 bases aligning to TRBD1. This CDR3 comprises 15 residues. Trimming cost V 0 bases and J 6 bases; bases outside gene matches: 5. Per germline, CDR1 MNHEY and CDR2 SMNVEV (reference sequence). The CDR3 region has the DNA TGTGCCAGCAGTTTATCAGTAGGGGGCGGTCAGCCCCAGCATTTT. It is translated as CASSLSVGGGQPQHF.

This sequence joins TRBV2 and TRBJ2-7, with D maybe TRBD1 (6 bases). V shed 4 bases and J shed 7 bases, with 17 bases lying between them. CDR3 length equals 14 residues. Germline loops: CDR1 SNHLY, CDR2 FYNNEI. The chain's CDR3 is CASSARDTLGEQYF. For the CDR3, the DNA is TGTGCCAGCAGTGCCCGGGACACCCTTGGGGAGCAGTACTTC.

V usage is TRBV7-2 and J usage is TRBJ2-2; D gene unclear. The CDR3 is 14 amino acids. Germline assignment: CDR1 SGHTA and CDR2 FQGNSA. The V end was cut by 7 bases, the J end by 1 base, with 10 bases between. This CDR3 reads CASTPAVNTGELFF. The CDR3 nucleotides are TGTGCCAGCACCCCCGCGGTGAACACCGGGGAGCTGTTTTTT. The full variable domain, rest sourced from reference TRBV7-2 and TRBJ2-2, is GAGVSQSPSNKVTEKGKDVELRCDPISGHTALYWYRQSLGQGLEFLIYFQGNSAPDKSGLPSDRFSAERTGGSVSTLTIQRTQQEDSAVYLCASTPAVNTGELFFGEGSRLTVL.

CDR3 loop: CASSQARTGAYEQYF. The CDR3 bases are TGTGCCAGCAGCCAAGCCAGGACAGGGGCGTACGAGCAGTACTTC. V usage is TRBV3-1 (or the pseudogene TRBV3-2) and J usage is TRBJ2-7, with TRBD1 matching over 9 bases. Per the germline V gene, CDR1 is LGHDT and CDR2 is YNNKEL (reference sequence). CDR3 length equals 15 residues. The ends lost 1 base at V and 4 bases at J; junction bases unmatched: 5.

This rearrangement joins TRBV9 to TRBJ2-2; 7 bases align to TRBD1. Germline CDR1 SGDLS, CDR2 YYNGEE. The CDR3 length is 17 residues. V lost 4 bases and J lost 6; bases outside the gene matches: 15. The CDR3 sequence: CASSPRLGQRDPGELFF. The CDR3 region has the DNA TGTGCCAGCAGCCCCCGGTTGGGACAGAGGGACCCCGGGGAGCTGTTTTTT. Using reference TRBV9 and TRBJ2-2 for the parts outside the CDR3, the full variable domain is DSGVTQTPKHLITATGQRVTLRCSPRSGDLSVYWYQQSLDQGLQFLIQYYNGEERAKGNILERFSAQQFPDLHSELNLSSLELGDSALYFCASSPRLGQRDPGELFFGEGSRLTVL.

The V gene is TRBV5-1, the J gene TRBJ1-6, with 7 bases fitting TRBD1. After removal of 4 bases from V and 14 bases from J, the junction contained 15 bases not matched to a gene. There are 15 residues in the CDR3. Germline values: CDR1 SGHRS, CDR2 YFSETQ. CDR3 DNA sequence: TGCGCCAGCAGCCAAATCGCGAGCGGCCAGGGGGCCCTCCACTTT. Its protein is CASSQIASGQGALHF. The full variable domain, completed using reference TRBV5-1 and TRBJ1-6, is KAGVTQTPRYLIKTRGQQVTLSCSPISGHRSVSWYQQTPGQGLQFLFEYFSETQRNKGNFPGRFSGRQFSNSRSEMNVSTLELGDSALYLCASSQIASGQGALHFGNGTRLTVT.

This rearrangement joins TRBV5-1 to TRBJ1-2, with TRBD1 as a possible D gene (6 bases). Germline CDR1 reads SGHRS; CDR2 reads YFSETQ. With 4 bases removed from V and 9 bases from J, the gap between germline ends came to 13 bases. The CDR3 is made up of 12 amino acids. The CDR3 bases are TGCGCCAGCAGCGCAGGGGAGCACCGCTACACCTTC. It is translated as CASSAGEHRYTF.

This chain uses TRBV4-1 with TRBJ1-3, with TRBD1 identical over 7 bases. The CDR3 consists of 14 residues. Losses at the gene ends were 6 bases for V and 4 bases for J; bases not matched to a gene: 6. Germline V gene data show CDR1 as MGHRA and CDR2 as YSYEKL. The CDR3 here is CASRPTGFGNTIYF. The CDR3 DNA sequence: TGCGCCAGCAGACCGACAGGGTTCGGAAACACCATATATTTT.

The chain links TRBV3-1 (or the pseudogene TRBV3-2) to TRBJ2-7; 8 bases align to TRBD1. Germline CDR1 is LGHDT and CDR2 is YNNKEL (reference sequence). The CDR3 has 15 amino acids. V lost 0 bases, J lost 7 bases, and 8 bases stayed unmatched. CDR3: CASSQEGQASGEQYF. The DNA for the CDR3 is TGTGCCAGCAGCCAAGAGGGACAGGCCTCGGGTGAGCAGTACTTC.

The gene calls are TRBV6-6 and TRBJ2-2; maybe TRBD1 (6 bases). From germline, CDR1 is MNHNY and CDR2 SVGAGI (reference sequence). Trimming left V 2 bases short and J 5 bases short, with 12 bases between. CDR3 size: 15 residues. In nucleotides, the CDR3 is TGTGCCAGCAGTTACCGGCAAAGGGGGACCGGGGAGCTGTTTTTT. Its translation is CASSYRQRGTGELFF.

The chain links TRBV28 to TRBJ1-5, with D hard to call. Trimming shortened V by 2 bases and J by 6 bases, and 11 bases separated the two germline ends. Germline CDR1 MDHEN, CDR2 SYDVKM. CDR3 length: 14 residues. This CDR3 is CASSLVHSSQPQHF. The CDR3 nucleotides read TGTGCCAGCAGTTTAGTACACAGCTCTCAGCCCCAGCATTTT.

The table lists this clone with a few counts. This chain links TRBV28 with TRBJ1-5; the D is unclear. In germline, CDR1 is MDHEN, CDR2 SYDVKM. The CDR3 runs to 14 residues. Trimming took 4 bases from V and 2 from J, leaving 9 bases between them. This CDR3 is CASSSWEGNQPQHF. CDR3 bases: TGTGCCAGCAGTTCGTGGGAGGGCAATCAGCCCCAGCATTTT.

There are a few counts of this clone. The rearrangement uses TRBV2 and TRBJ1-1, with 7 bases identical to TRBD1. V lost 8 bases, J lost 4 bases, and 7 bases stayed unmatched. Per germline, CDR1 SNHLY and CDR2 FYNNEI. The CDR3 has 13 amino acids. The CDR3 sequence: CASLPQGFTEAFF. The DNA for the CDR3 is TGTGCCAGCTTACCACAGGGGTTCACTGAAGCTTTCTTT.

The chain carries TRBV5-4 and TRBJ1-1; possibly TRBD1 for D (5 bases). V was trimmed by 0 bases and J by 0 bases, leaving 9 bases between them. The CDR3 is 15 amino acids. The germline gives CDR1 SGHNT, CDR2 YYREEE (reference sequence). The chain's CDR3 is CASSLGQLLNTEAFF. DNA for the CDR3: TGTGCCAGCAGCTTGGGACAGCTCTTGAACACTGAAGCTTTCTTT.

The V and J genes are TRBV5-6 and TRBJ2-7; D gene unclear. This CDR3 spans 14 amino acids. Trimming removed 4 bases from V and 4 bases from J, with 15 bases in between. The germline V gene encodes CDR1 SGHDT and CDR2 YYEEEE. CDR3 sequence reads: CASSPIVSGYEQYF. The CDR3 nucleotides read TGTGCCAGCAGCCCCATTGTCTCGGGTTACGAGCAGTACTTC.

The chain couples TRBV5-1 to TRBJ1-2; no clear D. The ends were cut back, 0 bases at V and 5 bases at J, with 5 bases in the middle. The length of the CDR3 is 12 residues. Germline V CDR1 and CDR2: SGHRS, YFSETQ. CDR3 DNA: TGCGCCAGCAGCTTGGCCGGGTATGGCTACACCTTC. This translates into CASSLAGYGYTF.

In this sample, this clone turned up once. This rearrangement joins TRBV19 to TRBJ2-7, with D tentatively TRBD2 (6 bases). Trimming cost V 6 bases and J 1 base, with 19 bases left between them. The germline CDR1 and CDR2 sequences are LNHDA and SQIVND (reference sequence). This CDR3 is 16 amino acids long. This CDR3 is CASSPREGGLSYEQYF. CDR3 coding DNA: TGTGCCAGTAGCCCCCGTGAGGGAGGTTTATCCTACGAGCAGTACTTC.